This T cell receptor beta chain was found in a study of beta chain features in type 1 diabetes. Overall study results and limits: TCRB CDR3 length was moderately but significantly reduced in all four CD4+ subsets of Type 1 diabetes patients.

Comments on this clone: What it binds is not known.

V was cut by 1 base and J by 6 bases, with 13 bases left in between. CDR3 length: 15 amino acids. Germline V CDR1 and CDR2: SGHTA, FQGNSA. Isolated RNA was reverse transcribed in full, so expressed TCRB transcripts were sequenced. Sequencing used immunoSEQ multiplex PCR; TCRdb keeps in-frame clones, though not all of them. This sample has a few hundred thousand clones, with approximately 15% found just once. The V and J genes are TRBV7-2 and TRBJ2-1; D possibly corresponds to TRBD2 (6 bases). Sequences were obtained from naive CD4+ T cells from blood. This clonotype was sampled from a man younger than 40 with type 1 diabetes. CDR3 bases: TGTGCCAGCAGCTTAGTCGGCGGGACGGGCAATGAGCAGTTCTTC. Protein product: CASSLVGGTGNEQFF.